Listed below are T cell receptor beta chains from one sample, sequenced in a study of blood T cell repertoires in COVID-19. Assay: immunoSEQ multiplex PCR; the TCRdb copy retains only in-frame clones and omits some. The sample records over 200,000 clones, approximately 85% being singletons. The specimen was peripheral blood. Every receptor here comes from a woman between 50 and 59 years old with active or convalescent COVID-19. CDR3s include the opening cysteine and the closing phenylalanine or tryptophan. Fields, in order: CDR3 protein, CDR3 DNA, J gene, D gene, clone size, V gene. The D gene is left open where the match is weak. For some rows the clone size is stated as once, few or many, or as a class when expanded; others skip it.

CDR3: CASSSVAGASYNEQFF; DNA: TGTGCCAGCAGCTCCGTAGCGGGAGCTTCCTACAATGAGCAGTTCTTC; J: TRBJ2-1; D: TRBD2; size: NA; V: TRBV7-9
CDR3: CASSLARTWLAGGEQFF; DNA: TGTGCCAGCAGCTTAGCGCGGACATGGCTAGCGGGAGGCGAGCAGTTCTTC; J: TRBJ2-1; D: TRBD2; size: NA; V: TRBV7-9
CDR3: CASSLGDRSNYGYTF; DNA: TGCGCCAGCAGCTTGGGGGACAGATCTAACTATGGCTACACCTTC; J: TRBJ1-2; D: TRBD1; size: once; V: TRBV5-1
CDR3: CASSLAGGESPLHF; DNA: TGTGCCAGCTCACTGGCAGGGGGAGAATCGCCCCTCCACTTT; J: TRBJ1-6; D: TRBD1; size: NA; V: TRBV18
CDR3: CASSVAEIHYEQYF; DNA: TGTGCCAGCAGCGTAGCGGAGATCCACTACGAGCAGTACTTC; J: TRBJ2-7; D: NA; size: NA; V: TRBV9
CDR3: CASYRSSYEQYF; DNA: TGTGCCAGCTACAGGTCCTCCTACGAGCAGTACTTC; J: TRBJ2-7; D: NA; size: NA; V: TRBV27
CDR3: CASSPQAGGPGDTQYF; DNA: TGCGCCAGCAGCCCTCAAGCGGGGGGGCCCGGAGATACGCAGTATTTT; J: TRBJ2-3; D: TRBD2; size: NA; V: TRBV5-1
CDR3: CATSGGTRGNEQFF; DNA: TGTGCCACCAGTGGTGGGACCCGGGGGAATGAGCAGTTCTTC; J: TRBJ2-1; D: NA; size: NA; V: TRBV24-1
CDR3: CASSQYGAGGQPQHF; DNA: TGTGCCAGCAGCCAATATGGGGCAGGGGGACAGCCCCAGCATTTT; J: TRBJ1-5; D: TRBD1; size: few; V: TRBV3-1/TRBV3-2
CDR3: CAWSTGTGRYEQYF; DNA: TGTGCCTGGAGCACCGGGACAGGGCGCTACGAGCAGTACTTC; J: TRBJ2-7; D: TRBD1; size: few; V: TRBV30
CDR3: CASRSDQGARNTEAFF; DNA: TGTGCCAGCAGATCTGACCAGGGGGCCAGGAACACTGAAGCTTTCTTT; J: TRBJ1-1; D: TRBD1; size: NA; V: TRBV28
CDR3: CASSFPLRQPEAFF; DNA: TGTGCCAGCAGTTTCCCGTTACGACAGCCTGAAGCTTTCTTT; J: TRBJ1-1; D: NA; size: NA; V: TRBV2
CDR3: CATSDGGQTEAFF; DNA: TGTGCCACCAGTGATGGAGGACAGACTGAAGCTTTCTTT; J: TRBJ1-1; D: NA; size: NA; V: TRBV24-1
CDR3: CASTDRQVGGYGYTF; DNA: TGTGCCAGCACCGACCGGCAGGTCGGCGGGTATGGCTACACCTTC; J: TRBJ1-2; D: NA; size: once; V: TRBV6-6
CDR3: CASSLIGQGTSQFLTDTQYF; DNA: TGTGCCAGCAGTTTAATAGGACAGGGGACTTCGCAGTTCCTCACAGATACGCAGTATTTT; J: TRBJ2-3; D: TRBD1; size: NA; V: TRBV28
CDR3: CASSLEGQGQNEQFF; DNA: TGCGCCAGCAGCTTGGAGGGACAGGGCCAGAATGAGCAGTTCTTC; J: TRBJ2-1; D: TRBD1; size: few; V: TRBV5-1
CDR3: CASSYRAGQETQYF; DNA: TGTGCCAGCAGTTACCGGGCAGGGCAGGAGACCCAGTACTTC; J: TRBJ2-5; D: NA; size: NA; V: TRBV6-6
CDR3: CASSPGQANYGYTF; DNA: TGTGCCAGCTCACCGGGACAGGCTAACTATGGCTACACCTTC; J: TRBJ1-2; D: TRBD1; size: NA; V: TRBV18
CDR3: CASSLGATEAFF; DNA: TGTGCCAGCAGCTTAGGGGCTACTGAAGCTTTCTTT; J: TRBJ1-1; D: NA; size: NA; V: TRBV11-3
CDR3: CASSWPGGESVEQYF; DNA: TGTGCCAGCAGCTGGCCGGGAGGGGAGTCTGTCGAGCAGTACTTC; J: TRBJ2-7; D: TRBD2; size: NA; V: TRBV5-4
CDR3: CASSFLAGAGNEKLFF; DNA: TGTGCCAGCAGCTTCCTCGCTGGGGCAGGGAATGAAAAACTGTTTTTT; J: TRBJ1-4; D: NA; size: NA; V: TRBV7-7
CDR3: CAISVHPGEGSDTQYF; DNA: TGTGCCATCAGTGTACACCCGGGGGAAGGCTCAGATACGCAGTATTTT; J: TRBJ2-3; D: NA; size: NA; V: TRBV10-3
CDR3: CASSMAGGATYNEQFF; DNA: TGTGCCAGCAGCATGGCTGGCGGGGCTACCTACAATGAGCAGTTCTTC; J: TRBJ2-1; D: NA; size: NA; V: TRBV7-6
CDR3: CASSESGQGYGRPPQHF; DNA: TGCGCCAGCAGTGAGTCGGGACAGGGCTACGGGCGCCCGCCCCAGCATTTT; J: TRBJ1-5; D: TRBD1; size: NA; V: TRBV10-1